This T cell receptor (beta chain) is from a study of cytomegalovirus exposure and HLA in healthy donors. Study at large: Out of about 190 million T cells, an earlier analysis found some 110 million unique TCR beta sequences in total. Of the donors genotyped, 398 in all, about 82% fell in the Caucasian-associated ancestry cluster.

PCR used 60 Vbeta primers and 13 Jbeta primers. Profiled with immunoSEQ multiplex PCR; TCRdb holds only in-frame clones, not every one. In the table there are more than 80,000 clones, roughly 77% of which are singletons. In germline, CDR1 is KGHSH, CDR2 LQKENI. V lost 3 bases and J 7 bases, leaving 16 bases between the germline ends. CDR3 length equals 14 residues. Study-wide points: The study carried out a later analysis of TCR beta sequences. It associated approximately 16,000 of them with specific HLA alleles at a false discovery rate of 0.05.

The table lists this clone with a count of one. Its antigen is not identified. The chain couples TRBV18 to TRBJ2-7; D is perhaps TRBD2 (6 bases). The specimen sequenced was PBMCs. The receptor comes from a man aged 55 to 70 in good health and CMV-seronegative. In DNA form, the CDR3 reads TGTGCCAGCTCACCCTCGGGGGACGTGGGGGAGCAGTACTTC. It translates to CASSPSGDVGEQYF.